This T cell receptor (beta chain) comes out of a study of blood T cell repertoires in COVID-19. Whole-study context: Samples taken during acute and convalescent COVID-19 were collected in the United States, Italy and Spain. In each case, the material was cDNA or gDNA derived from T cells, B-cell-depleted T cells, or PBMCs.

Authors' analysis steps: Estimation of nucleated cell counts relied on the amplification of reference gene primers. Clones were read by immunoSEQ multiplex PCR, and TCRdb kept only the in-frame ones, dropping some. V and J calls and clone size are given by that table; D and trimming were obtained from the DNA. Among 53,000 or so clones, approximately 84% were seen once, and the ten largest hold approximately 17%. Germline CDR1 LNHDA, CDR2 SQIVND (reference sequence). The CDR3 extends over 15 amino acids. Trimming took off 5 bases at V and 0 bases at J, with 10 bases between the two ends. Sequenced input: peripheral blood. The genes are TRBV19 and TRBJ2-2; D gene uncertain. The clonotype was recovered from a man between 70 and 80 years old with active COVID-19. The CDR3 spells CASSLSRANTGELFF. The CDR3 DNA reads TGTGCCAGTAGTTTATCCCGGGCGAACACCGGGGAGCTGTTTTTT.